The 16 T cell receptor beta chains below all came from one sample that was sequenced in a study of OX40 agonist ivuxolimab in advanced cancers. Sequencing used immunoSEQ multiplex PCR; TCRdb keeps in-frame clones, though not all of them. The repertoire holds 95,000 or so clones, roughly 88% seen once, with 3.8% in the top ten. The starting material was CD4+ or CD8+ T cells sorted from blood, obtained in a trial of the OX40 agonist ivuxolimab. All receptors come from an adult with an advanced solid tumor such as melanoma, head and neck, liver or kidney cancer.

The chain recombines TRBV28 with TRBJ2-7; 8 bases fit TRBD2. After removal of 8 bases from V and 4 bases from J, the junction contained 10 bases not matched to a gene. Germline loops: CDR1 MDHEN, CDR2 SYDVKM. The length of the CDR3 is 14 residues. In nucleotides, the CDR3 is TGTGCCAGCCGGGGGGGCACTAGTTCTTACGAGCAGTACTTC. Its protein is CASRGGTSSYEQYF.

CDR3: CASSFRLVAGGTDTQYF. As DNA, the CDR3 is TGTGCCAGCAGTTTTAGATTGGTTGCGGGAGGGACAGATACGCAGTATTTT. This rearrangement joins TRBV28 to TRBJ2-3; TRBD2 agrees at 9 bases. J was trimmed by 3 bases and V by 3 bases; bases with no gene match: 10. Germline CDR1 and CDR2: MDHEN and SYDVKM. The CDR3 runs to 17 residues.

This CDR3 reads CASSESGWPQETQYF. CDR3 DNA sequence: TGCGCCAGCAGTGAGTCTGGGTGGCCACAAGAGACCCAGTACTTC. The chain uses TRBV10-2 and TRBJ2-5; no definite D call. Trimming stripped 0 bases from V and 2 bases from J, with 10 bases between. Germline V gives CDR1 WSHSY, CDR2 SAAADI. This CDR3 is built from 15 residues.

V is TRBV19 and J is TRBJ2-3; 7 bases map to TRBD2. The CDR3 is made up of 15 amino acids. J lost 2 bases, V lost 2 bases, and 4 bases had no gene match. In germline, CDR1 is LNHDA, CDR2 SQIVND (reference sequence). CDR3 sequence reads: CASSILADDTDTQYF. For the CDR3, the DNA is TGTGCCAGTAGTATACTAGCGGACGACACAGATACGCAGTATTTT.

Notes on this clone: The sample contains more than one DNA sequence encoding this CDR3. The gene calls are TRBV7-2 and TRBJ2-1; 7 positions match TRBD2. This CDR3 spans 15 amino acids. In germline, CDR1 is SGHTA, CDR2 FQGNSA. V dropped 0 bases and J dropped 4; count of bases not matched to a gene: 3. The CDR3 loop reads CASSLALASYNEQFF. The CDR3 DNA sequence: TGTGCCAGCAGCTTAGCACTAGCGTCTTACAATGAGCAGTTCTTC.

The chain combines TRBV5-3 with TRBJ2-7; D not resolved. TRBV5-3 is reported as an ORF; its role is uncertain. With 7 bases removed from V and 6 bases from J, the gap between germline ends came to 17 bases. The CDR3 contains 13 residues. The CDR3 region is CARAPRGGCEQYF. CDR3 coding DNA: TGTGCCAGAGCGCCCCGAGGCGGTTGCGAGCAGTACTTC.

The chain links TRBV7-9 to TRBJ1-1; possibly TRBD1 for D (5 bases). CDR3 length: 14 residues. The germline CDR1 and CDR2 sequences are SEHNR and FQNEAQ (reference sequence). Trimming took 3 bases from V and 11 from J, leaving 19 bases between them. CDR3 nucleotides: TGTGCCAGCAGCTTTTTTCTCGGGGGAACTTCGGCTTTCTTT. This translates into CASSFFLGGTSAFF.

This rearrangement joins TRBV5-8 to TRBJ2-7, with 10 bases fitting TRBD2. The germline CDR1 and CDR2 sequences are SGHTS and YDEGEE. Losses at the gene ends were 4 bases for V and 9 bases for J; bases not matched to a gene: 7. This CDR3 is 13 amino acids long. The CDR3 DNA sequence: TGTGCCAGCAGCCCCGGGACTAGCGCCTGGCAGTACTTC. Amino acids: CASSPGTSAWQYF.

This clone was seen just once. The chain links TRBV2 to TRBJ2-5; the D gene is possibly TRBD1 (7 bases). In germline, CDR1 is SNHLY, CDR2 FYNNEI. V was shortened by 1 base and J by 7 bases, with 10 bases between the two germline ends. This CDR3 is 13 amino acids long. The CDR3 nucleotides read TGTGCCAGCAGTGAAGGACAGGGAGGGACCCAGTACTTC. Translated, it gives CASSEGQGGTQYF.

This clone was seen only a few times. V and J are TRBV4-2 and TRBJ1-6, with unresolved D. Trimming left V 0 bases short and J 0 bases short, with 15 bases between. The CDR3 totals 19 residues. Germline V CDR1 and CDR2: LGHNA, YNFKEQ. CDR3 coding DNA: TGTGCCAGCAGCCAAGACCCTCCTCGCCGTCTCTCCTATAATTCACCCCTCCACTTT. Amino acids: CASSQDPPRRLSYNSPLHF.

The CDR3 nucleotides read TGTGCCAGCAGCCCGGGGGGAGGGACCGGGGAGCTGTTTTTT. Encoded protein: CASSPGGGTGELFF. J is TRBJ2-2 and V is TRBV5-4; 7 bases are a match to TRBD2. J gave up 5 bases and V 4 bases, and 5 bases lay outside the gene matches. Looked up from germline, CDR1 is SGHNT and CDR2 is YYREEE (reference sequence). The CDR3 is made up of 14 amino acids.

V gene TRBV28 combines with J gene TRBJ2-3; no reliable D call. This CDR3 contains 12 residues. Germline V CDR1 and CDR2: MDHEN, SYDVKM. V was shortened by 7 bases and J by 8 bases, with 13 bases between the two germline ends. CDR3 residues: CASKGDRVTQYF. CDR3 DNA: TGTGCCAGCAAAGGAGACCGAGTTACGCAGTATTTT.

The CDR3 DNA is TGTGCCATCAGTGATGGAGGGACGGGAGGCGAAAAACTGTTTTTT. Its translation is CAISDGGTGGEKLFF. This chain uses TRBV10-3 with TRBJ1-4; D perhaps matches TRBD1 (5 bases). The ends were cut back, 3 bases at V and 8 bases at J, with 16 bases in the middle. Germline CDR1 reads ENHRY; CDR2 reads SYGVKD. The CDR3 spans 15 residues.

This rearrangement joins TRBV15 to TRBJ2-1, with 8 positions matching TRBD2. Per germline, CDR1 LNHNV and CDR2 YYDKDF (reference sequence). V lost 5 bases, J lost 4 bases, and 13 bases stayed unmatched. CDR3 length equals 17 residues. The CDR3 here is CATSVQPGLVSYNEQFF. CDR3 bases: TGTGCCACCAGCGTCCAGCCGGGACTAGTTAGTTACAATGAGCAGTTCTTC.

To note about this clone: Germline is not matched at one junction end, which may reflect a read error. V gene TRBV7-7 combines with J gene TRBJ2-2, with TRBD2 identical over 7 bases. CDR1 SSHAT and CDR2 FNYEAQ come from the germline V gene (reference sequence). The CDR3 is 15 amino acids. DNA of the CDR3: TGTGCTAGCAGCCTCGCTAGCGGCCTGGACGGGGAGCTGTTTTTT. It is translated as CASSLASGLDGELFF.

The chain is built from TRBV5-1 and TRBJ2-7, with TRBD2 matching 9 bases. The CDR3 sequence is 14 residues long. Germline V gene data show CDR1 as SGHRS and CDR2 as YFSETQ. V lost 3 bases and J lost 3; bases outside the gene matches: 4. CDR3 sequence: CASSSGLAFYEQYF. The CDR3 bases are TGCGCCAGCAGCTCGGGACTAGCCTTCTACGAGCAGTACTTC. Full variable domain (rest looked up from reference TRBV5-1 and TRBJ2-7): KAGVTQTPRYLIKTRGQQVTLSCSPISGHRSVSWYQQTPGQGLQFLFEYFSETQRNKGNFPGRFSGRQFSNSRSEMNVSTLELGDSALYLCASSSGLAFYEQYFGPGTRLTVT.